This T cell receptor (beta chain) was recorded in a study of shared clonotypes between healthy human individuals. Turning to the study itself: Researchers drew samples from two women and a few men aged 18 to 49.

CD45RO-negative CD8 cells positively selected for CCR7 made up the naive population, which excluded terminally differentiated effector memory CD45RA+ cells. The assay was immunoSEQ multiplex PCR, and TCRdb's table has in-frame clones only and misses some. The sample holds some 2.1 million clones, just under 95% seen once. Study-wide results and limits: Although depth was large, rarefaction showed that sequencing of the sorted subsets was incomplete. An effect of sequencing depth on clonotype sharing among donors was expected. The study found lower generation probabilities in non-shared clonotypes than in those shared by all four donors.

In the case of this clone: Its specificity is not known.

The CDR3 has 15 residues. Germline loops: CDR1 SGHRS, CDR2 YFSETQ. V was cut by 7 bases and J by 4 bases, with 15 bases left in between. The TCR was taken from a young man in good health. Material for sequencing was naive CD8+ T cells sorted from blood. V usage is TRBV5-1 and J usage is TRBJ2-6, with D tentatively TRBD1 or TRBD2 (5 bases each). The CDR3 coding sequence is TGCGCCAGCTGGGACGGGGCGGCGGGGGCCAACGTCCTGACTTTC. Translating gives CASWDGAAGANVLTF.